Given below is one TCR beta chain in context. These data originate in a study of blood T cell repertoires in COVID-19. On the study more broadly: There were acute and convalescent COVID-19 samples, and they came from the United States, Italy and Spain. PBMCs, B-cell-depleted T cells, or T cells provided the cDNA or gDNA that made up the material.

Trimming cost V 10 bases and J 2 bases, with 10 bases left between them. Germline V gene lookup returns CDR1 SEHNR and CDR2 FQNEAQ (reference sequence). The CDR3 is made up of 12 amino acids. Authors' data handling: Nucleated cell counts were estimated from reference gene primer amplification. The data were produced by immunoSEQ multiplex PCR, yet TCRdb's version contains in-frame clones alone and is incomplete. The V and J calls and clone size were taken over from that table, and D and trimming were inferred from the DNA. Of some 57,000 clones in the sample, around 88% were seen once. The sequencing sample was made of peripheral blood. The genes are TRBV7-9 and TRBJ2-3; D is possibly TRBD2 (5 bases). The sequence derives from an elderly woman with acute or convalescent COVID-19. CDR3: CANGGNTDTQYF. The DNA of the CDR3 is TGTGCCAATGGAGGAAACACAGATACGCAGTATTTT.